These 30 T cell receptor beta chains share one sample of origin, sequenced in a study of radiotherapy plus CTLA-4 blockade in lung cancer. Sequencing used immunoSEQ multiplex PCR; TCRdb keeps in-frame clones, though not all of them. In the table there are just under 60,000 clones, less than 75% of which are singletons. Sequenced material: peripheral blood, taken from a patient treated with radiotherapy plus ipilimumab. These receptors all stem from a human donor with non-small cell lung cancer whose response to radiotherapy plus ipilimumab could not be evaluated.

V and J are TRBV7-8 and TRBJ2-2; a weak D match, TRBD2 (6 bases). This CDR3 is 14 amino acids long. Germline V gene lookup returns CDR1 SGHVS and CDR2 FQNEAQ. V gave up 4 bases and J gave up 6 bases, with 12 bases separating them. CDR3 DNA: TGTGCCAGCAGCTGGGACTGGGACGCCGGGGAGCTGTTTTTT. It yields the protein CASSWDWDAGELFF.

The V call is TRBV19, the J call TRBJ2-7; the match to TRBD2 covers 7 bases. The germline V gene encodes CDR1 LNHDA and CDR2 SQIVND (reference sequence). The length of the CDR3 is 15 residues. V was clipped by 6 bases and J by 7 bases; unmatched bases: 15. The chain's CDR3 is CASSPSGTNFLEQYF. CDR3 in DNA: TGTGCCAGTAGCCCCTCCGGGACTAACTTCCTAGAGCAGTACTTC.

V gene TRBV6-1 combines with J gene TRBJ2-7; tentative D call: TRBD1 (5 bases). Trimming took off 7 bases at V and 5 bases at J, with 12 bases between the two ends. The CDR3 is 12 amino acids. Germline CDR1 is MNHNS and CDR2 is SASEGT. The CDR3 loop reads CASTEVRDEQYF. The CDR3 DNA reads as TGTGCCAGCACCGAAGTCAGGGACGAGCAGTACTTC.

The J gene is TRBJ2-7, the V gene TRBV2, with D possibly TRBD1 on 6 matching bases. The CDR3 runs to 15 residues. The germline gives CDR1 SNHLY, CDR2 FYNNEI. V lost 3 bases to trimming and J lost 4 bases, with 16 bases between them. CDR3 coding DNA: TGTGCCAGCAGTGATCCGGGACAAAACCTTTACGAGCAGTACTTC. This gives the protein CASSDPGQNLYEQYF.

The chain has TRBV6-5 and TRBJ1-1; the D is unclear. V was cut by 6 bases and J by 5 bases, with 19 bases left in between. Germline V gives CDR1 MNHEY, CDR2 SVGAGI. This CDR3 region has 15 residues. The CDR3 region is CASSLHSGPKTEAFF. The CDR3 DNA sequence: TGTGCCAGCAGCCTTCATTCGGGTCCGAAAACTGAAGCTTTCTTT.

J is TRBJ1-4 and V is TRBV6-6, with TRBD1 matching over 7 bases. From germline, CDR1 is MNHNY and CDR2 SVGAGI (reference sequence). There are 13 residues in the CDR3. V shed 10 bases and J 8 bases; nucleotides not matched to a gene: 10. The CDR3 DNA sequence: TGTGCCATTACAGGGGCTGCGGGCGAAAAACTGTTTTTT. Its protein is CAITGAAGEKLFF.

The chain links TRBV25-1 to TRBJ1-1; 11 positions match TRBD1. Trimming took 8 bases from V and 1 from J; bases not matched to a gene: 12. Per the germline V gene, CDR1 is MGHDK and CDR2 is SYGVNS. The CDR3 contains 17 residues. The CDR3 DNA is TGTGCCAGCGGCCCGGGACAGGGGGTATTATGGAACACTGAAGCTTTCTTT. Translation: CASGPGQGVLWNTEAFF.

The table lists this clone with a count of one. The rearrangement joins TRBV18 to TRBJ2-7; a possible D gene is TRBD1 (6 bases). CDR3 length: 14 residues. Germline V CDR1 and CDR2: KGHSH, LQKENI. V was pared by 1 base and J by 3 bases, with 10 bases between. The CDR3 bases are TGTGCCAGCTCACCACAAGGACAGCACTACGAGCAGTACTTC. Amino acid sequence: CASSPQGQHYEQYF. Full variable domain (missing parts from reference TRBV18 and TRBJ2-7): NAGVMQNPRHLVRRRGQEARLRCSPMKGHSHVYWYRQLPEEGLKFMVYLQKENIIDESGMPKERFSAEFPKEGPSILRIQQVVRGDSAAYFCASSPQGQHYEQYFGPGTRLTVT.

V gene TRBV27 combines with J gene TRBJ1-2; 8 bases are shared with TRBD1. This CDR3 is built from 16 residues. With V trimmed by 7 bases and J by 3 bases, 13 bases remained unmatched. In germline, CDR1 is MNHEY, CDR2 SMNVEV (reference sequence). The CDR3 reads CASTPGTGSSDYGYTF. CDR3 nucleotides: TGTGCCAGCACCCCAGGGACAGGTTCATCGGACTATGGCTACACCTTC.

This chain uses TRBV7-3 with TRBJ1-5, with 11 positions matching TRBD1. Trimming at V came to 5 bases and at J to 4 bases, leaving 4 bases not matched to a gene. Germline CDR1 SGHTA, CDR2 FQGTGA. This CDR3 is built from 15 residues. In DNA, the CDR3 is TGTGCCAGCAGCCCAGGGACAGGGGGGAATCAGCCCCAGCATTTT. Protein: CASSPGTGGNQPQHF.

A few counts support this clone. This sequence joins TRBV7-9 and TRBJ1-1, with 10 bases fitting TRBD1. The germline gives CDR1 SEHNR, CDR2 FQNEAQ (reference sequence). The V gene end was trimmed by 3 bases and the J gene end by 10 bases; junction bases not matched to a gene: 5. The CDR3 extends over 13 amino acids. CDR3 nucleotides: TGTGCCAGCAGCTTCGGACAGGGGGAGAGAGCTTTCTTT. The encoded protein is CASSFGQGERAFF.

The chain is built from TRBV7-9 and TRBJ2-5; the match to TRBD2 covers 8 bases. Germline V gives CDR1 SEHNR, CDR2 FQNEAQ (reference sequence). Trimming at V came to 2 bases and at J to 5 bases, leaving 10 bases not matched to a gene. This CDR3 contains 16 residues. The CDR3 DNA sequence: TGTGCCAGCAGCTTACCTTTCCGGGAGGGTTGGGAGACCCAGTACTTC. This encodes CASSLPFREGWETQYF.

This clone was recorded at least ten times. The chain links TRBV18 to TRBJ2-2; D perhaps matches TRBD1 (6 bases). V was pared by 4 bases and J by 0 bases, with 12 bases between. This CDR3 is 16 amino acids long. Per germline, CDR1 KGHSH and CDR2 LQKENI. The CDR3 here is CASSQETGSNTGELFF. The CDR3 nucleotides are TGTGCCAGCTCACAAGAGACAGGCTCGAACACCGGGGAGCTGTTTTTT.

The chain couples TRBV7-3 to TRBJ2-1; 7 bases align to TRBD2. V lost 2 bases to trimming and J lost 5 bases; unmatched junction nucleotides: 6. The CDR3 spans 15 residues. CDR1 and CDR2 (germline): SGHTA, FQGTGA. CDR3 loop: CASSLLADPHNEQFF. The CDR3 DNA is TGTGCCAGCAGCTTACTAGCGGACCCTCACAATGAGCAGTTCTTC.

The chain joins TRBV27 to TRBJ1-2; 8 bases align to TRBD1. CDR3 length: 13 residues. Per the germline V gene, CDR1 is MNHEY and CDR2 is SMNVEV (reference sequence). V lost 7 bases, J lost 3 bases, and 4 bases stayed unmatched. The CDR3 loop reads CASKGQGDYGYTF. The CDR3 region has the DNA TGTGCCAGCAAAGGACAGGGTGACTATGGCTACACCTTC.

In DNA, the CDR3 is TGTGCCAGCAGTCTCGGACAGTCTCCAGATACGCAGTATTTT. This sequence encodes CASSLGQSPDTQYF. The chain is built from TRBV6-5 and TRBJ2-3, with TRBD1 as a possible D gene (6 bases). V gave up 5 bases and J gave up 4 bases, with 13 bases separating them. CDR1 is MNHEY and CDR2 is SVGAGI in the germline V gene. The CDR3 runs to 14 residues.

This clone was seen more than once but under ten times. The chain employs TRBV28 and TRBJ1-1; 7 nucleotides match TRBD1. The CDR3 contains 15 residues. Germline CDR1 and CDR2: MDHEN and SYDVKM. V shed 4 bases, J shed 5 bases, and the junction held 10 bases outside the gene matches. This chain's CDR3 is CASSSYGRGRTEAFF. CDR3 DNA: TGTGCCAGCAGTTCTTACGGTAGGGGGCGAACTGAAGCTTTCTTT.

The genes are TRBV29-1 and TRBJ2-2, with 7 bases that match TRBD1. V was clipped by 7 bases and J by 5 bases; unmatched bases: 13. Germline CDR1 is SQVTM and CDR2 is ANQGSEA. The CDR3 spans 15 residues. The CDR3 protein is CSADTQTGNTGELFF. The CDR3 DNA reads as TGCAGCGCCGACACACAGACAGGGAATACCGGGGAGCTGTTTTTT.

This clone was detected only once. The chain couples TRBV5-4 to TRBJ2-7; D possibly corresponds to TRBD1 (5 bases). V lost 0 bases and J 6 bases, leaving 16 bases between the germline ends. CDR3 length: 15 amino acids. Germline CDR1 SGHNT, CDR2 YYREEE (reference sequence). This chain's CDR3 is CASSLVTGRFGEQYF. The CDR3 bases are TGTGCCAGCAGCTTGGTTACAGGCCGGTTCGGCGAGCAGTACTTC.

The CDR3 nucleotides are TGTGCCAGCAGTTCCCGACCCCTGGACAGGGGACGGGGCTACACCTTC. This encodes CASSSRPLDRGRGYTF. The chain is built from TRBV27 and TRBJ1-2; 9 bases map to TRBD1. Germline-derived CDR1 and CDR2 are MNHEY and SMNVEV (reference sequence). Unmatched junction bases numbered 14, after V lost 4 bases and J lost 8 bases. CDR3 size: 16 residues.

The rearrangement joins TRBV19 to TRBJ1-1; TRBD1 agrees at 7 bases. The CDR3 is made up of 14 amino acids. V lost 3 bases and J lost 3; bases outside the gene matches: 4. Germline CDR1 is LNHDA and CDR2 is SQIVND (reference sequence). Here the CDR3 reads CASSIGTDYTEAFF. As DNA, the CDR3 is TGTGCCAGTAGTATCGGGACAGATTACACTGAAGCTTTCTTT.

The CDR3 reads CSVGEAGGPQHF. The CDR3, as DNA: TGCAGCGTTGGTGAAGCGGGCGGGCCCCAGCATTTT. The V and J genes are TRBV29-1 and TRBJ1-5, with D unresolved. Germline assignment: CDR1 SQVTM and CDR2 ANQGSEA. The V end was cut by 4 bases, the J end by 9 bases, with 13 bases between. CDR3 size: 12 residues. The entire variable domain, with the rest obtained from reference TRBV29-1 and TRBJ1-5, is as follows: SAVISQKPSRDICQRGTSLTIQCQVDSQVTMMFWYRQQPGQSLTLIATANQGSEATYESGFVIDKFPISRPNLTFSTLTVSNMSPEDSSIYLCSVGEAGGPQHFGDGTRLSIL.

This clone has just a few counts. The chain uses TRBV6-5 and TRBJ1-2; D may be TRBD1 (5 bases). The CDR3 is 13 amino acids. Germline loops: CDR1 MNHEY, CDR2 SVGAGI. The V end lost 5 bases, the J end lost 3 bases, and 10 bases lay between the germline ends. This CDR3 is CASSRREYYGYTF. The DNA of the CDR3 is TGTGCCAGCAGTCGCAGGGAATACTATGGCTACACCTTC.

Comment on this clone: At one end the junction does not follow the germline gene, possibly because of a read error. The rearrangement joins TRBV28 to TRBJ2-7; TRBD2 might be the D (5 bases). Germline loops: CDR1 MDHEN, CDR2 SYDVKM. The CDR3 is 14 amino acids. CDR3 nucleotides: TGTACCAGCAGCCCAACTAGATTCTCCTACGAGCAGTACTTC. Its translation is CTSSPTRFSYEQYF.

The J gene is TRBJ2-7, the V gene TRBV2, with D possibly TRBD2 on 6 matching bases. Germline-derived CDR1 and CDR2 are SNHLY and FYNNEI. The CDR3 is made up of 11 amino acids. Trimming removed 5 bases at V and 9 bases at J, with 11 bases between. CDR3 in DNA: TGTGCCAGCAGTCCTCTCGGGGGGCAGTACTTC. It specifies CASSPLGGQYF.

Only a few counts were recorded for this clone. The chain combines TRBV5-1 with TRBJ1-5, with 7 positions matching TRBD1. J gave up 7 bases and V 4 bases, and 14 bases lay outside the gene matches. The germline V gene has CDR1 SGHRS and CDR2 YFSETQ. The CDR3 is made up of 16 amino acids. CDR3 bases: TGCGCCAGCAGCCCCGAACCGGGACAGTTTTTCCAGCCCCAGCATTTT. This translates into CASSPEPGQFFQPQHF.

This rearrangement joins TRBV27 to TRBJ1-2, with TRBD1 matching 7 bases. V shed 0 bases, J shed 2 bases, and the junction held 3 bases outside the gene matches. Germline V gives CDR1 MNHEY, CDR2 SMNVEV (reference sequence). This CDR3 has 15 amino acids. CDR3 coding DNA: TGTGCCAGCAGTTTATCCCCGACAGGGAACTATGGCTACACCTTC. Translated: CASSLSPTGNYGYTF.

This rearrangement joins TRBV5-1 to TRBJ2-7; D is ambiguous. Germline V gene sequence: CDR1 SGHRS, CDR2 YFSETQ. Trimming took off 0 bases at V and 11 bases at J, with 12 bases between the two ends. CDR3 length: 12 amino acids. CDR3 sequence: CASSLDTEWKYF. The CDR3 bases are TGCGCCAGCAGCTTGGATACAGAGTGGAAGTACTTC.

This clone appeared a single time. The chain couples TRBV7-9 to TRBJ1-4; D perhaps matches TRBD1 (5 bases). CDR1 is SEHNR, CDR2 FQNEAQ, per germline (reference sequence). Between the trimmed V and J ends, which lost 4 bases and 5 bases, there was a span of 14 bases. CDR3 size: 15 residues. CDR3 DNA: TGTGCCAGCAGCTCCCTTTTGGGGGGAAATGAAAAACTGTTTTTT. This sequence encodes CASSSLLGGNEKLFF.

V is TRBV5-6 and J is TRBJ1-2; D uncertain. The CDR3 runs 11 residues. Germline V gene lookup returns CDR1 SGHDT and CDR2 YYEEEE. The ends were cut back, 0 bases at V and 9 bases at J, with 6 bases in the middle. The CDR3 nucleotides are TGTGCCAGCAGCTTGGGCGAGAGCTACACCTTC. Encoded protein: CASSLGESYTF.